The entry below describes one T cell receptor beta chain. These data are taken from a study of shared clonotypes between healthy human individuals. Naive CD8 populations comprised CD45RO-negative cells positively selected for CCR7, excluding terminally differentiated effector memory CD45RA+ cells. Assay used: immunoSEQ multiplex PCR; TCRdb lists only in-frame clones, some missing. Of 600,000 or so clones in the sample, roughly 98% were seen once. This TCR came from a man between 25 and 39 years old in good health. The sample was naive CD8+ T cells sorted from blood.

DNA for the CDR3: TGTGCCAGCAGCGTAGTCGACAGGGGGACAGATACGCAGTATTTT. Protein product: CASSVVDRGTDTQYF. The V gene is TRBV9, the J gene TRBJ2-3; TRBD1 matches 9 bases. Germline V gene lookup returns CDR1 SGDLS and CDR2 YYNGEE. CDR3 size: 15 residues. J gave up 3 bases and V 0 bases, and 2 bases lay outside the gene matches. Filled out from reference TRBV9 and TRBJ2-3, the complete variable domain reads DSGVTQTPKHLITATGQRVTLRCSPRSGDLSVYWYQQSLDQGLQFLIQYYNGEERAKGNILERFSAQQFPDLHSELNLSSLELGDSALYFCASSVVDRGTDTQYFGPGTRLTVL.